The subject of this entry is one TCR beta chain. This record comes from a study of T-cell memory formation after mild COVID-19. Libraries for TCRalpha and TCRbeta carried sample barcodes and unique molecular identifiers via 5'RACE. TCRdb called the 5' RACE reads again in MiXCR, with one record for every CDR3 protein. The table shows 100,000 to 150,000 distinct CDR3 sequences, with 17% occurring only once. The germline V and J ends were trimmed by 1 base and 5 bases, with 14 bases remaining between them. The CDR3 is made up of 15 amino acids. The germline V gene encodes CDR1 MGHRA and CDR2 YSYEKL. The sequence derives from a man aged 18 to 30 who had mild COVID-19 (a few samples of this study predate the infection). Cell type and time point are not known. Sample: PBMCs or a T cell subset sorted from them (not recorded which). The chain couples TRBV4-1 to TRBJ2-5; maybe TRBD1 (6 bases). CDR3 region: CASSQGGGGRETQYF. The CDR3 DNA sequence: TGCGCCAGCAGCCAAGGTGGGGGCGGTCGGGAGACCCAGTACTTC.